This TCR beta chain comes out of a study of blood T cell repertoires in COVID-19. Across the study: Some COVID-19 samples were acute and others convalescent; all came from the United States, Italy and Spain. Sources were T cells, B-cell-depleted T cells, or PBMCs; the material itself was cDNA or gDNA.

How the authors handled the data: Estimation of nucleated cell counts relied on the amplification of reference gene primers. Clones were sequenced by immunoSEQ multiplex PCR, and TCRdb holds only the in-frame ones, with some missing. The V and J calls and clone size come from that table; D and trimming were worked out from the DNA. The sample holds approximately 140,000 clones, about 88% seen once. The CDR3 is 13 amino acids. Germline V gene data show CDR1 as KGHDR and CDR2 as SFDVKD. Trimming removed 7 bases at V and 0 bases at J, with 7 bases between. The genes are TRBV24-1 and TRBJ2-3; D is perhaps TRBD1 (6 bases). The sample comprised peripheral blood. The TCR was taken from a human donor in a cohort sampled during active COVID-19. The CDR3 protein is CATSGTSTDTQYF. CDR3 sequence (DNA): TGTGCCACCAGCGGGACAAGCACAGATACGCAGTATTTT.